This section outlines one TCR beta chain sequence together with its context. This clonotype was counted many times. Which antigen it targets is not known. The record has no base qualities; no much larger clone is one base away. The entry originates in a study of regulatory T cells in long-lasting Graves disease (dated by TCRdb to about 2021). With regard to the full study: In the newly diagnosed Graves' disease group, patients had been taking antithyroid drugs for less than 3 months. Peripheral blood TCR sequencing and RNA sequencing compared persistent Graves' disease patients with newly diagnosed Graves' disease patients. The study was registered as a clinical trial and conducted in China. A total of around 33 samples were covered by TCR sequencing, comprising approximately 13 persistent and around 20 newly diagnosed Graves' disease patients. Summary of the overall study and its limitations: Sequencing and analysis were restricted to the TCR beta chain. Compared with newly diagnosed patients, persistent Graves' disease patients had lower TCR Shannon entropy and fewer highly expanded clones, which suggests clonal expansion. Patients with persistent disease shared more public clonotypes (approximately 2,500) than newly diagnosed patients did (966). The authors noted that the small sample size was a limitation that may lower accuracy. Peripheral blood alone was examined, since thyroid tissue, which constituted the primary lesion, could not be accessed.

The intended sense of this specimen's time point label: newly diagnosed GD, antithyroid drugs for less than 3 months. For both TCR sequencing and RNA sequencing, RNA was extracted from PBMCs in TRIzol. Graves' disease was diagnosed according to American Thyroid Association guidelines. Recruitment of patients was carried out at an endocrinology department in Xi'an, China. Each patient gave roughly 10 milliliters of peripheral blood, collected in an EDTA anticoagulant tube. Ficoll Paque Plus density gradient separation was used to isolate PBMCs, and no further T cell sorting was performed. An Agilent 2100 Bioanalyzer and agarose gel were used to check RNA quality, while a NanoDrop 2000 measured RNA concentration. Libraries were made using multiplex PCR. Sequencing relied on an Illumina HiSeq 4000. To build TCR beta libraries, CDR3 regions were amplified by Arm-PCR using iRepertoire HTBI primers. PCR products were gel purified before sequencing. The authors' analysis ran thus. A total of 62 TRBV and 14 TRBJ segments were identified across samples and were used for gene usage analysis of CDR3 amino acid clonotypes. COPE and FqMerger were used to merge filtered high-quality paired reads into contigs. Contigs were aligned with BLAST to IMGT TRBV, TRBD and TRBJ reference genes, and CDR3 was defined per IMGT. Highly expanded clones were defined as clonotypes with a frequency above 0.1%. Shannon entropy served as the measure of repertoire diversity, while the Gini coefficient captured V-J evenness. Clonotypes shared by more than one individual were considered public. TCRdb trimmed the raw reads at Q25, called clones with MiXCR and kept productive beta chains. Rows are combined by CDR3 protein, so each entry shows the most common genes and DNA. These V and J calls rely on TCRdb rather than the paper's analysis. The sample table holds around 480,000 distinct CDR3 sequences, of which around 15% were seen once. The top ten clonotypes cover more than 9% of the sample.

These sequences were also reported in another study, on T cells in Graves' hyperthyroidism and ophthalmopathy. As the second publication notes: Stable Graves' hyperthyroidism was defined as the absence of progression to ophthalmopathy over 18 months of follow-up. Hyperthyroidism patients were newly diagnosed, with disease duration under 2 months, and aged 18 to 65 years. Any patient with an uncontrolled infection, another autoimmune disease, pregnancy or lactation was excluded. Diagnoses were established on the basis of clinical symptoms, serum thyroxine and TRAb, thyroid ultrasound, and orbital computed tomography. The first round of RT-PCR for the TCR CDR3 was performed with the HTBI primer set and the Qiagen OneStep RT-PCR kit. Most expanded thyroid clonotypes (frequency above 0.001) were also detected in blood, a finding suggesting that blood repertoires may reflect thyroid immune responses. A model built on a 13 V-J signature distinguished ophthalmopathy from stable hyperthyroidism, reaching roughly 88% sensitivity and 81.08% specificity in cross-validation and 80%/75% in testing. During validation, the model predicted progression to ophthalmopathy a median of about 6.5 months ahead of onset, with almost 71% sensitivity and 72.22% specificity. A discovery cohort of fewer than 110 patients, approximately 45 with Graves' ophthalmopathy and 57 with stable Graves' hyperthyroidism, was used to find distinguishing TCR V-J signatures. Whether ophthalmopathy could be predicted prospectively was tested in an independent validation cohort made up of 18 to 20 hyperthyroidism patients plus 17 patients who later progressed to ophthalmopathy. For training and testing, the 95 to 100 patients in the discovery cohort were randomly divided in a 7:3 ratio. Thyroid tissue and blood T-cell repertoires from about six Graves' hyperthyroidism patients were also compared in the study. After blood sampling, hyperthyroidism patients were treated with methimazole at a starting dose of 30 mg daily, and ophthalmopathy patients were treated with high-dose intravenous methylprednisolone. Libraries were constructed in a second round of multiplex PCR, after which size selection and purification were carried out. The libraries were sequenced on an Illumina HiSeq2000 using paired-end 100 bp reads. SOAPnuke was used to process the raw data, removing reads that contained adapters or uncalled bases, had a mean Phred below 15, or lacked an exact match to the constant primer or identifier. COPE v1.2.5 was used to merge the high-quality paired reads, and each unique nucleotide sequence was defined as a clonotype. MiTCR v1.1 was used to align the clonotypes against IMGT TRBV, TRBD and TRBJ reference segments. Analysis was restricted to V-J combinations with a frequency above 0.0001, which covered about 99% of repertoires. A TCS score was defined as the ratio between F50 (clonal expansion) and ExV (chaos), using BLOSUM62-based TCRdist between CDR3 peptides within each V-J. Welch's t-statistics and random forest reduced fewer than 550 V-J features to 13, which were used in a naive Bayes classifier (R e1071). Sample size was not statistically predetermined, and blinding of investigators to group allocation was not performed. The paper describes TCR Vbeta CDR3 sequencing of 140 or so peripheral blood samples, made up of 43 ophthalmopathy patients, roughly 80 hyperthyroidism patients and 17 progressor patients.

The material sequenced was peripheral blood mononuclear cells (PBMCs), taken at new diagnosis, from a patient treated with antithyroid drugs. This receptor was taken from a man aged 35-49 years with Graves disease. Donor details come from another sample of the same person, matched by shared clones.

The DNA sequence follows: TGTGCCAGCAAGGCTGAGGGCAGTAGCAATCAGCCCCAGCATTTT. It translates to CASKAEGSSNQPQHF. Recombination connected TRBV7-2 to TRBJ1-5; no D segment can be confidently identified. The CDR3 sequence holds 15 residues, the cysteine and phenylalanine included. CDR3 DNA only is kept here, 45 bases in frame from base 1. The germline ends are 13 bases apart after V is trimmed by 7 bases and J by 0 bases. According to the germline V gene, CDR1 reads SGHTA and CDR2 reads FQGNSA. Joined to the reference TRBV7-2 and TRBJ1-5 proteins, this CDR3 gives the full variable domain: GAGVSQSPSNKVTEKGKDVELRCDPISGHTALYWYRQSLGQGLEFLIYFQGNSAPDKSGLPSDRFSAERTGGSVSTLTIQRTQQEDSAVYLCASKAEGSSNQPQHFGDGTRLSIL.